The 9 T cell receptor beta chains reported below all come from one sample, sequenced in a study of blood T cell repertoires in COVID-19. Some clones are missing from TCRdb's copy, which holds only in-frame ones; the method was immunoSEQ multiplex PCR. The repertoire includes 150,000 to 200,000 clones, more than 70% of them detected once, and 2.8% sits in the top ten. Material: peripheral blood. All receptors derive from a woman older than 75 with active or convalescent COVID-19.

V and J are TRBV18 and TRBJ1-2; TRBD1 matches at 7 bases. The CDR3 contains 16 residues. Germline V gene lookup returns CDR1 KGHSH and CDR2 LQKENI. Germline trimming cut 3 bases from V and 8 bases from J; bases unmatched to any gene: 15. In DNA, the CDR3 is TGTGCCAGCTCACCTTATTCGACAGGGTTGGGGGTCGGCTACACCTTC. This gives the protein CASSPYSTGLGVGYTF. The whole variable domain, remainder taken from reference TRBV18 and TRBJ1-2, is NAGVMQNPRHLVRRRGQEARLRCSPMKGHSHVYWYRQLPEEGLKFMVYLQKENIIDESGMPKERFSAEFPKEGPSILRIQQVVRGDSAAYFCASSPYSTGLGVGYTFGSGTRLTVV.

V gene TRBV5-1 combines with J gene TRBJ2-7; 10 nucleotides line up with TRBD2. V shed 3 bases, J shed 7 bases, and the junction held 16 bases outside the gene matches. The germline V gene encodes CDR1 SGHRS and CDR2 YFSETQ. The CDR3 is 17 amino acids. CDR3 sequence: CASSYRPGLAGAGEQYF. The CDR3 nucleotides read TGCGCCAGCAGCTACCGCCCCGGGCTAGCGGGGGCAGGAGAGCAGTACTTC.

V gene TRBV2 combines with J gene TRBJ1-3, with TRBD1 as a possible D gene (5 bases). CDR1 and CDR2 (germline): SNHLY, FYNNEI. The CDR3 has 13 amino acids. Trimming took 6 bases from V and 2 from J, leaving 8 bases between them. CDR3 sequence reads: CASRTDAGNTIYF. The CDR3 DNA follows: TGTGCCAGCAGGACAGATGCTGGAAACACCATATATTTT. The full variable domain, rest sourced from reference TRBV2 and TRBJ1-3, is EPEVTQTPSHQVTQMGQEVILRCVPISNHLYFYWYRQILGQKVEFLVSFYNNEISEKSEIFDDQFSVERPDGSNFTLKIRSTKLEDSAMYFCASRTDAGNTIYFGEGSWLTVV.

V usage is TRBV27 and J usage is TRBJ2-3; 7 bases fit TRBD2. This CDR3 has 15 amino acids. J was trimmed by 3 bases and V by 3 bases; bases with no gene match: 6. Per the germline V gene, CDR1 is MNHEY and CDR2 is SMNVEV (reference sequence). For the CDR3, the DNA is TGTGCCAGCAGTTTTTCGCGGGGGTATACAGATACGCAGTATTTT. Translating gives CASSFSRGYTDTQYF.

The sample holds a few counts of this clone. This chain uses TRBV30 with TRBJ1-2; 9 bases fit TRBD1. The CDR3 sequence is 15 residues long. Germline V lookup: CDR1 GTSNPN, CDR2 SVGIG (reference sequence). V shed 2 bases, J shed 5 bases, and the junction held 9 bases outside the gene matches. CDR3 sequence: CAWSTGQGLFYGYTF. CDR3 bases: TGTGCCTGGAGTACGGGACAGGGCCTTTTTTATGGCTACACCTTC.

V gene TRBV7-9 combines with J gene TRBJ2-5; 13 bases line up with TRBD2. The length of the CDR3 is 16 residues. CDR1 SEHNR and CDR2 FQNEAQ come from the germline V gene (reference sequence). V lost 4 bases, J lost 5 bases, and 7 bases stayed unmatched. In DNA form, the CDR3 reads TGTGCCAGCAGCTCCACCGGGACTAGCGGGGCGGAGACCCAGTACTTC. Translating gives CASSSTGTSGAETQYF. The full variable domain, completed using reference TRBV7-9 and TRBJ2-5, is DTGVSQNPRHKITKRGQNVTFRCDPISEHNRLYWYRQTLGQGPEFLTYFQNEAQLEKSRLLSDRFSAERPKGSFSTLEIQRTEQGDSAMYLCASSSTGTSGAETQYFGPGTRLLVL.

The genes are TRBV4-2 and TRBJ2-7; 9 bases align to TRBD1. The CDR3 covers 14 residues. CDR1 is LGHNA, CDR2 YNFKEQ, per germline. V trimming: 4 bases; J trimming: 3 bases; junction bases outside the gene matches: 4. In DNA, the CDR3 is TGTGCCAGCAGCCCCCGGGACAGGGACTACGAGCAGTACTTC. Translating gives CASSPRDRDYEQYF.

The genes are TRBV28 and TRBJ1-3; 7 bases agree with TRBD1. The ends lost 5 bases at V and 3 bases at J; junction bases unmatched: 10. In germline, CDR1 is MDHEN, CDR2 SYDVKM. The CDR3 spans 16 residues. As DNA, the CDR3 is TGTGCCAGCAGTCTCTTGGGGACAGCTCATGGAAACACCATATATTTT. Residues: CASSLLGTAHGNTIYF. The entire variable domain, with the rest obtained from reference TRBV28 and TRBJ1-3, is as follows: DVKVTQSSRYLVKRTGEKVFLECVQDMDHENMFWYRQDPGLGLRLIYFSYDVKMKEKGDIPEGYSVSREKKERFSLILESASTNQTSMYLCASSLLGTAHGNTIYFGEGSWLTVV.

The chain carries TRBV4-2 and TRBJ2-7, with D unresolved. Trimming left V 1 base short and J 6 bases short, with 13 bases between. This CDR3 is 14 amino acids long. CDR1 and CDR2 (germline): LGHNA, YNFKEQ. In DNA, the CDR3 is TGTGCCAGCAGCCAAGGTGAAATCTCCGGCGAGCAGTACTTC. It specifies CASSQGEISGEQYF.